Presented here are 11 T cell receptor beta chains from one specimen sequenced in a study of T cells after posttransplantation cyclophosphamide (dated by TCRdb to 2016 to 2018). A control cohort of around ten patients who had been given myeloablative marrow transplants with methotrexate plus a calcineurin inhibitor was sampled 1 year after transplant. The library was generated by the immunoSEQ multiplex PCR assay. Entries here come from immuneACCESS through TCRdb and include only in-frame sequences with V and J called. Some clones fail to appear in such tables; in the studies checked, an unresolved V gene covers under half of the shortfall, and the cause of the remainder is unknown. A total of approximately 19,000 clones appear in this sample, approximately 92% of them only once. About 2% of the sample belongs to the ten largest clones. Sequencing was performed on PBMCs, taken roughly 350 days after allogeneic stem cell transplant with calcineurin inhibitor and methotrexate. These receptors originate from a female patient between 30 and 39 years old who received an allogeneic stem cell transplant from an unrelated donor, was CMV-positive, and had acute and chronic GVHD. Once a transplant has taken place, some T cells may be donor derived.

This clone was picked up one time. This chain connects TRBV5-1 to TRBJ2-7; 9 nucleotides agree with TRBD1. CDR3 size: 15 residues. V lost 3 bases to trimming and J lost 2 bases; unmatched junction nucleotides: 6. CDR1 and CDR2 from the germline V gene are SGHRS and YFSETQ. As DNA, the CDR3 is TGCGCCAGCAGCTCAACCGGGACAGGGACCTACGAGCAGTACTTC. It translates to CASSSTGTGTYEQYF.

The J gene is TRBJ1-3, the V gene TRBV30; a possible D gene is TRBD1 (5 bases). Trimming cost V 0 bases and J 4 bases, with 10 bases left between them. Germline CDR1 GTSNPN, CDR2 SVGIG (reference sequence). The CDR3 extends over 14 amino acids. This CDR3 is CAWSVGQGGNTIYF. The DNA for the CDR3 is TGTGCCTGGAGTGTAGGGCAGGGAGGAAACACCATATATTTT.

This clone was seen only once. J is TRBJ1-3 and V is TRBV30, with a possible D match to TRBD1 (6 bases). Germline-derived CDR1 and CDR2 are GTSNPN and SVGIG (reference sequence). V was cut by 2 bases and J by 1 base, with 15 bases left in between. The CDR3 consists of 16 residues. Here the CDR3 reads CAWSSGQGTSGNTIYF. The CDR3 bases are TGTGCCTGGAGTTCCGGGCAGGGGACATCTGGAAACACCATATATTTT.

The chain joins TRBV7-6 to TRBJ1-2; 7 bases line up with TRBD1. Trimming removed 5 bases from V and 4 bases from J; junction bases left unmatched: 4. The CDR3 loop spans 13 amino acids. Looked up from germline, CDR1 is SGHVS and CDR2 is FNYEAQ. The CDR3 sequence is CASSAGQLYGYTF. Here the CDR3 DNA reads TGTGCCAGCAGCGCGGGACAGCTCTATGGCTACACCTTC.

CDR3 sequence: CASTGTVTRYGYTF. The CDR3 DNA is TGTGCCAGCACCGGGACAGTAACCCGCTATGGCTACACCTTC. V is TRBV2 and J is TRBJ1-2, with 7 nucleotides matching TRBD1. Per the germline V gene, CDR1 is SNHLY and CDR2 is FYNNEI. V lost 7 bases, J lost 4 bases, and 9 bases stayed unmatched. CDR3 length equals 14 residues.

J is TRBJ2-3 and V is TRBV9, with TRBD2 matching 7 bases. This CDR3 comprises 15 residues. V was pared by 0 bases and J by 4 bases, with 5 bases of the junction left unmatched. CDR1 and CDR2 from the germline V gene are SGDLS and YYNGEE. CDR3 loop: CASSVGGGVADTQYF. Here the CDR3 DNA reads TGTGCCAGCAGCGTAGGCGGGGGAGTCGCAGATACGCAGTATTTT.

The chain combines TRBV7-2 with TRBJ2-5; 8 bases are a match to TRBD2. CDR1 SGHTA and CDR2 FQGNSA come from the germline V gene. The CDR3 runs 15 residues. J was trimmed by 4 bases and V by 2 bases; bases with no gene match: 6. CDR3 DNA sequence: TGTGCCAGCAGCTTAAATATCGGGAGGGGAGAGACCCAGTACTTC. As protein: CASSLNIGRGETQYF.

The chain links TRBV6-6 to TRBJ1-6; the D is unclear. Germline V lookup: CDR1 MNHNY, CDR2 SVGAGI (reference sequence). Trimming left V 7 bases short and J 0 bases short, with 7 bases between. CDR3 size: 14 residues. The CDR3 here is CASKLSSYNSPLHF. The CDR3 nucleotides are TGTGCCAGCAAACTTAGCTCCTATAATTCACCCCTCCACTTT.

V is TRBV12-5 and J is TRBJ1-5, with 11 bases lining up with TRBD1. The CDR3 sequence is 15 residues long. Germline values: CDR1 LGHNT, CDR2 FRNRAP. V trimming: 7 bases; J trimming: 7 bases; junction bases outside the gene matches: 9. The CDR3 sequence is CASAVDGTGGQPQHF. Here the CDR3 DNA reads TGTGCTAGTGCCGTAGACGGGACAGGGGGGCAGCCCCAGCATTTT. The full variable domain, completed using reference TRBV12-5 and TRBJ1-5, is DARVTQTPRHKVTEMGQEVTMRCQPILGHNTVFWYRQTMMQGLELLAYFRNRAPLDDSGMPKDRFSAEMPDATLATLKIQPSEPRDSAVYFCASAVDGTGGQPQHFGDGTRLSIL.

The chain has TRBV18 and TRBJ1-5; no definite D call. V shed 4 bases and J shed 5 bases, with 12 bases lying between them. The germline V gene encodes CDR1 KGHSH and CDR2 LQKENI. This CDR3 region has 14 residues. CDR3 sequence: CASSRKQQDQPQHF. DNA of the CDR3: TGTGCCAGCTCACGTAAACAGCAGGATCAGCCCCAGCATTTT.

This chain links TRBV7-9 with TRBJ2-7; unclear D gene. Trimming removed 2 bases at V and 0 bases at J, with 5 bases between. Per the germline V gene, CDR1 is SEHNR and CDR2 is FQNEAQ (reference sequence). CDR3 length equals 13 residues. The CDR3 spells CASSLSGSYEQYF. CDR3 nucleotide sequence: TGTGCCAGCAGCTTATCCGGCTCCTACGAGCAGTACTTC.